The clone carrying this TCR beta chain was observed a handful of times. The antigen remains undetermined. The sample originates from a study of cytomegalovirus exposure and HLA in healthy donors. Use of 60 Vbeta and 13 Jbeta primers characterized the PCR. Profiling relied on immunoSEQ multiplex PCR, and the TCRdb table lists in-frame clones only, not all of them. The data contain 150,000 to 200,000 clones, about 79% of them seen just once; the ten biggest clones take up 2.3%. Each donor was nominally healthy when sampled (though unrecorded immune exposures were likely). Germline CDR1 MDHEN, CDR2 SYDVKM. This CDR3 has 17 amino acids. V was clipped by 4 bases and J by 2 bases; unmatched bases: 10. The study, taken as a whole, reports: The study put 150 or so TCR beta chains on its list as cytomegalovirus-associated. Later genetic work tied a missense DCLRE1C variant to beta-chain V and J trimming.

Sequencing was carried out using PBMCs. The TCR originated in a woman between 50 and 59 years old in good health and CMV-seronegative. This rearrangement joins TRBV28 to TRBJ2-1, with TRBD2 identical over 8 bases. The CDR3 reads CASSSPLAGVPYNEQFF. CDR3 in DNA: TGTGCCAGCAGTTCCCCCCTAGCGGGTGTTCCCTACAATGAGCAGTTCTTC.